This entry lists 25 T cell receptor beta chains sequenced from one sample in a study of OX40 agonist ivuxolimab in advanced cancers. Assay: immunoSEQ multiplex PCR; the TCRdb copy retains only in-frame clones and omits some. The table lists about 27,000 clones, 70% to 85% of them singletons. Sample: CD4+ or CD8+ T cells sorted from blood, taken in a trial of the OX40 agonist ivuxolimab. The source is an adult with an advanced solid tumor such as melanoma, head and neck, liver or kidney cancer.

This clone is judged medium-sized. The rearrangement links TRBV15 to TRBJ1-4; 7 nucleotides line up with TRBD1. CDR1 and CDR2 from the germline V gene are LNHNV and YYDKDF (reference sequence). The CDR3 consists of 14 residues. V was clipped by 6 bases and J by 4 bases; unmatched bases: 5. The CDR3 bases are TGTGCCACCAGGGGGGACAGTAATAATGAAAAACTGTTTTTT. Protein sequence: CATRGDSNNEKLFF.

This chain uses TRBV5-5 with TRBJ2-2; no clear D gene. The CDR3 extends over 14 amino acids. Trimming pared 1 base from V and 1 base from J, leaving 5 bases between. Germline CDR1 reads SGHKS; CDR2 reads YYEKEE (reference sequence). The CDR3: CASSLLRNTGELFF. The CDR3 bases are TGTGCCAGCAGCTTGCTAAGGAACACCGGGGAGCTGTTTTTT.

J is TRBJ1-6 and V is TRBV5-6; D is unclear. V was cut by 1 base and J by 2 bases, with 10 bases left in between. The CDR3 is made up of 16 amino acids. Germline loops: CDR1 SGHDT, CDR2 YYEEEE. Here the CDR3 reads CASSLMNGPYNSPLHF. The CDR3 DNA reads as TGTGCCAGCAGCTTGATGAACGGTCCCTATAATTCACCCCTCCACTTT.

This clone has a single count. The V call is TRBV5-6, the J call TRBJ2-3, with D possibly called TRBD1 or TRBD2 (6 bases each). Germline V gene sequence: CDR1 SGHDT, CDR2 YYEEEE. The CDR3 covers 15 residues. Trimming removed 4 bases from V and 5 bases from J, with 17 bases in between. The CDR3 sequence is CASSPNLRGVDTQYF. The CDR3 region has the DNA TGTGCCAGCAGCCCCAACCTAAGGGGGGTAGATACGCAGTATTTT.

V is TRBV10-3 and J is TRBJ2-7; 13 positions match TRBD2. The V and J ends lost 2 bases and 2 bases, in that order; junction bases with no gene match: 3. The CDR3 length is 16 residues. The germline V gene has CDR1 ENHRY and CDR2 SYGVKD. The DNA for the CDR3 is TGTGCCATCAGTGAGGGTGGACTAGCGGGGGCCTACGAGCAGTACTTC. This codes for CAISEGGLAGAYEQYF.

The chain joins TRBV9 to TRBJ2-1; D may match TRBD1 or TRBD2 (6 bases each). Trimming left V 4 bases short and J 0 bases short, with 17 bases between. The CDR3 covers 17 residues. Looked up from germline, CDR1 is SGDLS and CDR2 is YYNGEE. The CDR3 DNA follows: TGTGCCAGCAGCACAACGGGGGCCCGTAGCTCCTACAATGAGCAGTTCTTC. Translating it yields CASSTTGARSSYNEQFF.

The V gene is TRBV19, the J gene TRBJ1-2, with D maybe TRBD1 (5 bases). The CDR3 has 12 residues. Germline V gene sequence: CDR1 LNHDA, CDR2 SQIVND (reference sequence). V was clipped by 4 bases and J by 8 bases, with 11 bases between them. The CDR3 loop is CASSRRGTGYTF. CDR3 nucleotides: TGTGCCAGTAGTAGAAGGGGAACAGGCTACACCTTC.

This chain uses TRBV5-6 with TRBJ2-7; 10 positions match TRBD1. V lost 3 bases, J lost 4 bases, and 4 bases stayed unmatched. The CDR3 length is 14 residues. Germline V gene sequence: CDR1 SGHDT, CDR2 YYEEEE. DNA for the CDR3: TGTGCCAGCAGCTACGGGACAGGGGCTTACGAGCAGTACTTC. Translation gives CASSYGTGAYEQYF.

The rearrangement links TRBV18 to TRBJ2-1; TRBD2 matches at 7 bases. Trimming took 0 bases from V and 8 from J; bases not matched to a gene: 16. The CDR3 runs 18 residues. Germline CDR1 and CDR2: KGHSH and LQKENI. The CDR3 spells CASSPPSRLAARRDEQFF. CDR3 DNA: TGTGCCAGCTCACCACCGTCCAGGCTAGCGGCCCGGAGGGATGAGCAGTTCTTC.

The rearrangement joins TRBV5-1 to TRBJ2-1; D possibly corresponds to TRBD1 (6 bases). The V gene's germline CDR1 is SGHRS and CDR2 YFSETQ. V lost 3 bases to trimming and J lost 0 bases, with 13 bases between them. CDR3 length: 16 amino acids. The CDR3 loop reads CASSSSGTPSYNEQFF. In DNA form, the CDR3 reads TGCGCCAGCAGCTCTTCCGGGACACCCTCCTACAATGAGCAGTTCTTC.

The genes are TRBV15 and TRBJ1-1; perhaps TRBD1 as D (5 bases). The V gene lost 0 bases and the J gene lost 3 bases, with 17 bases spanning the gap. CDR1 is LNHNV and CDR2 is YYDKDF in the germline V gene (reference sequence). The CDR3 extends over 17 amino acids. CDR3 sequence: CATSRDLQGRKDTEAFF. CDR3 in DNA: TGTGCCACCAGCAGAGATCTCCAGGGTAGGAAGGACACTGAAGCTTTCTTT. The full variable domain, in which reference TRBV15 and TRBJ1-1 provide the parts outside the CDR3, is DAMVIQNPRYQVTQFGKPVTLSCSQTLNHNVMYWYQQKSSQAPKLLFHYYDKDFNNEADTPDNFQSRRPNTSFCFLDIRSPGLGDTAMYLCATSRDLQGRKDTEAFFGQGTRLTVV.

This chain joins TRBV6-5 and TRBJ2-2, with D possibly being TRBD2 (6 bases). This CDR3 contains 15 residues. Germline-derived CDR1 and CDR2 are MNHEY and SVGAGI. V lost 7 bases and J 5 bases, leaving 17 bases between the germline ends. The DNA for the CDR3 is TGTGCCAGCACCCCGGAGGGCGCAGGTACCGGGGAGCTGTTTTTT. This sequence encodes CASTPEGAGTGELFF.

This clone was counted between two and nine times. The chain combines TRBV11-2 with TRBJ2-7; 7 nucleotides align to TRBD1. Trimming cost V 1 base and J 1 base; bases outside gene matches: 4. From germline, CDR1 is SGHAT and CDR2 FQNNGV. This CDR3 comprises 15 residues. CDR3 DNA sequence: TGTGCCAGCAGCTTAGGACAGGGCTCATCCTACGAGCAGTACTTC. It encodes CASSLGQGSSYEQYF.

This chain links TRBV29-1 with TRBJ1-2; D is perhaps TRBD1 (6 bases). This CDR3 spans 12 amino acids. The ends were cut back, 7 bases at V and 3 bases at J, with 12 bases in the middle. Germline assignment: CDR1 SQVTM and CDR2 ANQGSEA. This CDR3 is CSATGSDYGYTF. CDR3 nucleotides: TGCAGCGCAACAGGGTCTGACTATGGCTACACCTTC. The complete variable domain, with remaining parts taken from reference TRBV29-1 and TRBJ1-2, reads SAVISQKPSRDICQRGTSLTIQCQVDSQVTMMFWYRQQPGQSLTLIATANQGSEATYESGFVIDKFPISRPNLTFSTLTVSNMSPEDSSIYLCSATGSDYGYTFGSGTRLTVV.

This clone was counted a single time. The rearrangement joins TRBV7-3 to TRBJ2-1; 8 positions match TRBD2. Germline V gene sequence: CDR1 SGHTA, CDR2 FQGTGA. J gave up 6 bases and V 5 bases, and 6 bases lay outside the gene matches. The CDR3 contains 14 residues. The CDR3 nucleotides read TGTGCCAGCAGCCCTGTCGGGGGGGCCAATGAGCAGTTCTTC. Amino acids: CASSPVGGANEQFF. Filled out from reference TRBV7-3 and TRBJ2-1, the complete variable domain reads GAGVSQTPSNKVTEKGKYVELRCDPISGHTALYWYRQSLGQGPEFLIYFQGTGAADDSGLPNDRFFAVRPEGSVSTLKIQRTERGDSAVYLCASSPVGGANEQFFGPGTRLTVL.

The CDR3 sequence: CASTTSGVETYNEQFF. CDR3 sequence (DNA): TGTGCCAGCACCACCTCGGGGGTGGAGACCTACAATGAGCAGTTCTTC. The V gene is TRBV7-9, the J gene TRBJ2-1; D is possibly TRBD2 (6 bases). This CDR3 region has 16 residues. V was cut by 7 bases and J by 2 bases, with 18 bases left in between. Germline V lookup: CDR1 SEHNR, CDR2 FQNEAQ (reference sequence). Supplemented by reference TRBV7-9 and TRBJ2-1, the full variable domain reads DTGVSQNPRHKITKRGQNVTFRCDPISEHNRLYWYRQTLGQGPEFLTYFQNEAQLEKSRLLSDRFSAERPKGSFSTLEIQRTEQGDSAMYLCASTTSGVETYNEQFFGPGTRLTVL.

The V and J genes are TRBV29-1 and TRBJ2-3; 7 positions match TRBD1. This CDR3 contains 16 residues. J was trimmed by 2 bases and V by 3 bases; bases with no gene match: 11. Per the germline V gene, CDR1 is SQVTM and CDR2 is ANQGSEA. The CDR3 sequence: CSVDATGTVNTDTQYF. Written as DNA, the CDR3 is TGCAGCGTTGACGCCACCGGGACAGTCAACACAGATACGCAGTATTTT.

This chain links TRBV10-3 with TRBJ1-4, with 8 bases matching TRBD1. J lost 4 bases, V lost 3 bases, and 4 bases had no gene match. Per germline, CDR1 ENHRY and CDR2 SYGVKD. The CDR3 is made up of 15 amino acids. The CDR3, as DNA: TGTGCCATCAGTGAAGGGACAGGCCTTAATGAAAAACTGTTTTTT. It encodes CAISEGTGLNEKLFF.

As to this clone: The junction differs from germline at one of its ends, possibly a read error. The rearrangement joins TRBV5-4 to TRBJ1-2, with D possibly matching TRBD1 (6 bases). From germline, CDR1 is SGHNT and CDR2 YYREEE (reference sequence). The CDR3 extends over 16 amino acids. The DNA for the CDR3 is TGCGCCAGCAGCTTGAACTTGGGCAGGGGAGATTATGGCTACACCTTC. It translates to CASSLNLGRGDYGYTF. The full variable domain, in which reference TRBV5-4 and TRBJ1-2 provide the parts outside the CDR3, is ETGVTQSPTHLIKTRGQQVTLRCSSQSGHNTVSWYQQALGQGPQFIFQYYREEENGRGNFPPRFSGLQFPNYSSELNVNALELDDSALYLCASSLNLGRGDYGYTFGSGTRLTVV.

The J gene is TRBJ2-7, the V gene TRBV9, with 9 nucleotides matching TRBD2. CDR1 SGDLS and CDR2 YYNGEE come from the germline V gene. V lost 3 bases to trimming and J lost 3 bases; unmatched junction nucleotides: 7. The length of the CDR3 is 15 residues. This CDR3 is CASSASGTSSYEQYF. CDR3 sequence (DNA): TGTGCCAGCAGCGCAAGTGGGACTAGCAGCTACGAGCAGTACTTC.

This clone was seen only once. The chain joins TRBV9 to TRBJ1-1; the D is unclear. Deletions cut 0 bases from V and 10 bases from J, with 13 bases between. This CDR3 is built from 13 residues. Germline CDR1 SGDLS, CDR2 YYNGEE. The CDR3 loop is CASSVGSIGVAFF. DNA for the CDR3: TGTGCCAGCAGCGTAGGCTCAATCGGGGTAGCTTTCTTT.

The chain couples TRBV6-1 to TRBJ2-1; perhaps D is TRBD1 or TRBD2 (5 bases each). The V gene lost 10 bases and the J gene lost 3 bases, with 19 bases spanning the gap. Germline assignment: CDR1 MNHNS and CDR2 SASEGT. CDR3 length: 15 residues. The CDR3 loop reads CATNPEWGNYNEQFF. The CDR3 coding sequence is TGTGCCACCAACCCGGAATGGGGGAACTACAATGAGCAGTTCTTC.

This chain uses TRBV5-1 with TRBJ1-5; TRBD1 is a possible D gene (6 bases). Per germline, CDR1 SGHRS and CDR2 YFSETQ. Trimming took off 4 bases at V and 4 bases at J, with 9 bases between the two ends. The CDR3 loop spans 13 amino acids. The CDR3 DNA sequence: TGCGCCAGCAGCACAGGGATAAATCAGCCCCAGCATTTT. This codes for CASSTGINQPQHF.

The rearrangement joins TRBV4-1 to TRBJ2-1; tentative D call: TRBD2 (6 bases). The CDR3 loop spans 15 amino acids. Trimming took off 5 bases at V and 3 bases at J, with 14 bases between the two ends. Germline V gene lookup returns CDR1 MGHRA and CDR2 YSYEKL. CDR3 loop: CASSFRESDYNEQFF. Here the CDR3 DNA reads TGCGCCAGCAGCTTCCGGGAGTCGGACTACAATGAGCAGTTCTTC.

The CDR3 DNA sequence: TGTGCCAGCAGCGCCGGACAGGGATATGAGCAGTTCTTC. Protein sequence: CASSAGQGYEQFF. The gene calls are TRBV7-8 and TRBJ2-1; the match to TRBD1 covers 8 bases. V dropped 5 bases and J dropped 8; count of bases not matched to a gene: 5. Per germline, CDR1 SGHVS and CDR2 FQNEAQ. The CDR3 sequence is 13 residues long.